The entry that follows covers one T cell receptor beta chain sequence. No cognate antigen has been identified for it. Base qualities are missing; no much larger clone stands one base away. The sample is drawn from a study of long-term antiretroviral therapy in people with HIV (dated by TCRdb to between 2021 and 2024). Turning to the overall study: The earliest samples were collected approximately a decade before the 2015 WHO recommendation for immediate ART, a period when ART was typically delayed until CD4 counts fell. About 40% of the 30 participants with HIV were female. No cross-contamination during QIAcube processing turned up in test extractions that ran a monoclonal T-cell line alongside approximately 35 polyclonal samples. Whether ART initiation and durable HIV suppression were associated with changes in peripheral blood TRB repertoire composition and diversity was tested in a retrospective serial study. A total of 150 to 200 cryopreserved PBMC samples came from 25 to 35 adults with confirmed HIV infection and were collected serially over a mean of about six years (range 1-12).

The immunoSEQ hsTCRB v3.0 assay was used at survey level resolution to sequence the TRB variable region. The target sequencing depth for TRB was 40,000-50,000 T-cell genomes per sample. Pooled TRB libraries were sequenced on an Illumina MiSeq with a v3 150-cycle kit. Concerning the study's data processing: Repertoire analysis was run in R within a reproducible Nextflow workflow that covered QC, data transformation and analysis. LymphoSeq2, an R package for exploring AIRR-Seq data, was used to implement the custom analyses. Several samples that produced fewer than 5000 total TRB sequences were removed, so 200 or so HIV repertoires were analyzed. Among the 190 or so HIV repertoires that were kept, under 60 were collected before ART initiation and over 120 were collected after ART initiation. Repertoires were downsampled to 5000 TRB nucleotide sequences, and summary statistics were averaged over 100 downsampling iterations. The analysis kept only TRB sequences whose CDR3 regions were at least seven amino acids long. Diversity was measured with a Shannon entropy-derived clonality score and the Gini coefficient. In repertoire networks, the top 5000 CDR3 amino acid sequences were linked whenever an edit distance of one separated two sequences. For TRB CDR3 amino acid sequences, GLIPH2 was used to predict antigen specificity groups and MHC restriction. CDR3 amino acid sequences were matched against VDJdb and McPAS-TCR to flag known CMV, EBV, HIV or tissue antigen associations. Pre-ART, post-ART and control groups were compared with Wilcoxon signed-rank tests and Holm-Bonferroni correction. What TCRdb holds here is the immuneACCESS table cut down to in-frame rearrangements. Part of the clones is not present; checked against another copy, under half of the missing clones reflect an unresolved V gene, and the others are unexplained. Clonal size and the V and J genes are those of that table, whereas D and trimming came from the DNA. This sample holds around 28,000 clones; roughly 86% were observed only once. The ten largest account for roughly 5% of the sample.

Inclusion was restricted to participants for whom at least one PBMC sample before ART initiation and at least two post-ART samples were available. All participants with HIV were treated in the United States of America. Cryopreserved samples of about 0.95-10 million PBMC were thawed and washed before DNA extraction. At the time of the earliest PBMC sample, participants with HIV were aged between roughly 20 and 60 years. PBMC samples from each participant spanned 1-4 timepoints before ART initiation and 2-8 timepoints after ART initiation, with a median of 7 samples. For every participant, serial HIV viral load, CD4+ T-cell count, ART history and demographic data were obtained. Genomic DNA was extracted from unsorted PBMC with a Qiagen kit on a QIAcube, processed in batches of 12 samples. The investigation overall reported the following: The samples were dated from about 2004 to 2018, and the ART regimens that were used may be less effective than current ART regimens. Because pre-ART samples had limited cell numbers, profiling was done on unsorted PBMC rather than on sorted CD4+ and CD8+ T cells. Inferences about post-ART repertoire changes are limited because no data were available on ART adherence, viral resistance or therapy changes. The repertoire was dominated across all time points by expanded TRB clones identified before ART initiation, although this dominance was seen to fluctuate and to decrease in many PLHIV after ART. Since PBMC availability was limited, sequencing covered only the TCR beta chain, with no alpha chain pairing. Starting ART was linked to a significant rise in TRB diversity, yet even after long-term ART the diversity remained significantly lower than in transplant donor controls. HIV repertoires had narrower CDR3 length ranges than controls, and the network structure suggested an antigen-experienced repertoire that shifted only slightly toward naive after ART.

The material was unsorted PBMCs, obtained 0.8 years after starting antiretroviral therapy. This sequence originates from a young woman with HIV.

The CDR3 has the sequence CASSQDNGGHSGNTIYF. The sequenced DNA is TGTGCCAGCAGCCAAGATAATGGGGGGCACTCTGGAAACACCATATATTTT. Recombination joined TRBV14 with TRBJ1-3; TRBD1 is a weak D gene call, 6 bases matching. The CDR3 has 17 amino acids, counting the end cysteine and phenylalanine. The only DNA kept is the CDR3, 51 bases in frame from the first base. The junction shows trimming of 0 bases on V and 0 bases on J, plus 12 bases between the germline ends. The germline V gene supplies CDR1 SGHDN and CDR2 FVKESK.